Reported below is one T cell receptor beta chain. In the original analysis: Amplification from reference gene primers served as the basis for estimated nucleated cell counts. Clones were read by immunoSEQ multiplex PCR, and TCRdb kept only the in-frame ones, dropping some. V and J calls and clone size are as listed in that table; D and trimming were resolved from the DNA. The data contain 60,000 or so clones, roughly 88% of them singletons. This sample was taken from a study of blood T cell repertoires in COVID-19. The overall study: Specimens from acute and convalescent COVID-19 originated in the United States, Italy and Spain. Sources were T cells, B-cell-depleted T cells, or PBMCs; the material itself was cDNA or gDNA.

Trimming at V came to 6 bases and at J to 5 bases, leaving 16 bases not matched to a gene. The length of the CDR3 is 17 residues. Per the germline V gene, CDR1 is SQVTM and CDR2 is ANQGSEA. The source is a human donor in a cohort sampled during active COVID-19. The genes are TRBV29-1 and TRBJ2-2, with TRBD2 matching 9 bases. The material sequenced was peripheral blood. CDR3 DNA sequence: TGCAGCGTCCTTCCCAAATATAGCGGGAGCGGGACCGGGGAGCTGTTTTTT. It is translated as CSVLPKYSGSGTGELFF.